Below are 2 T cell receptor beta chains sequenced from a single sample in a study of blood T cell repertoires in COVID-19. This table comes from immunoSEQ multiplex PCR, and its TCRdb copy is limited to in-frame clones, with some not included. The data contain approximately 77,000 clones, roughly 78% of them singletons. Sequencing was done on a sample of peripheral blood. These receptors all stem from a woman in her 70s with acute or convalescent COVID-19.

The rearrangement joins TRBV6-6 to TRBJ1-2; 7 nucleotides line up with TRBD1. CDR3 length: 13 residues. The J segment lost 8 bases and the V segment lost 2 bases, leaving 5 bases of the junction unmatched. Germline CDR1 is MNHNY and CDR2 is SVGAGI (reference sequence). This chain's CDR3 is CASSYGTDSGYTF. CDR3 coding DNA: TGTGCCAGCAGTTACGGGACAGATAGCGGCTACACCTTC.

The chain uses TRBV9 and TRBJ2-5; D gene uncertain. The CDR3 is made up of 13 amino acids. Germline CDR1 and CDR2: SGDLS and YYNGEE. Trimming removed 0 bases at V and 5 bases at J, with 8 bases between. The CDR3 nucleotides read TGTGCCAGCAGCGTAGTCTCCGGGGAGACCCAGTACTTC. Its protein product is CASSVVSGETQYF.